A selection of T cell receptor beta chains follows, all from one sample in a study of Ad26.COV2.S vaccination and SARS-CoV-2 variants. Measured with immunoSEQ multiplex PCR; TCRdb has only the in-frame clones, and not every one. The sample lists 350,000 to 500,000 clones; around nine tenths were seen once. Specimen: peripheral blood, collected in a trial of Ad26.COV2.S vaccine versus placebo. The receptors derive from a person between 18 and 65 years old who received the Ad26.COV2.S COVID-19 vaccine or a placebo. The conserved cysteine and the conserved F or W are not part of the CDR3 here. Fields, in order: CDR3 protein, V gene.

CDR3 protein: ASSQDLQGVSGYT; V gene: TRBV4-3
CDR3 protein: ASMAGLENTIY; V gene: TRBV6-6
CDR3 protein: ASSLSGTYNEQF; V gene: TRBV7-3
CDR3 protein: ASSQVFRGARETQY; V gene: TRBV4-3
CDR3 protein: ASRGTGTQY; V gene: TRBV12-3/TRBV12-4
CDR3 protein: ASSSTGSGANVLT; V gene: TRBV7-9
CDR3 protein: ASSYGRTGQETQY; V gene: TRBV6-2/TRBV6-3
CDR3 protein: ASTSYLYGYT; V gene: TRBV19
CDR3 protein: ASSYGDTEAF; V gene: TRBV6-5
CDR3 protein: ASRSGTASYEQY; V gene: TRBV5-5
CDR3 protein: ASSRGGYSNQPQH; V gene: TRBV9
CDR3 protein: ASSLRAGGPADTQY; V gene: TRBV7-9
CDR3 protein: ASSLEQSSYNSPLH; V gene: TRBV5-4
CDR3 protein: ASSPGWGKAGELF; V gene: TRBV4-1
CDR3 protein: ASSPREQGVNTEAF; V gene: TRBV4-2
CDR3 protein: ASSRPVLAPGTDTQY; V gene: TRBV28
CDR3 protein: ASSRQGQGADTEAF; V gene: TRBV6-6
CDR3 protein: ASSEYDVNEKLF; V gene: TRBV6-1
CDR3 protein: AWSRELRDREE; V gene: TRBV30